Given below is one T cell receptor (beta chain) in context. The data were taken from a study of control samples from healthy donors and cancer patients. TCRdb's copy holds only in-frame clones and misses some; the assay was immunoSEQ multiplex PCR. The sample has around 90,000 clones, 70% to 90% seen once. There are 15 residues in the CDR3. Germline CDR1 LNHDA, CDR2 SQIVND (reference sequence). Between the trimmed V and J ends, which lost 0 bases and 8 bases, there was a span of 14 bases. The sequence was obtained from a woman in her forties in good health. Material: blood. This chain links TRBV19 with TRBJ1-5; a possible D gene is TRBD1 (6 bases). This CDR3 reads CASSIDLGGVEPQHF. The CDR3 coding sequence is TGTGCCAGTAGTATAGATCTGGGGGGCGTGGAGCCCCAGCATTTT. Filled out from reference TRBV19 and TRBJ1-5, the complete variable domain reads DGGITQSPKYLFRKEGQNVTLSCEQNLNHDAMYWYRQDPGQGLRLIYYSQIVNDFQKGDIAEGYSVSREKKESFPLTVTSAQKNPTAFYLCASSIDLGGVEPQHFGDGTRLSIL.